These 15 T cell receptor beta chains were all obtained from the same sample, sequenced in a study of blood T cell repertoires in COVID-19. TCRdb's table, derived via immunoSEQ multiplex PCR, lists solely in-frame clones and lacks some. The data contain some 250,000 clones, about 90% of them singletons. Sequenced: PBMCs or T cells enriched from blood (not recorded which). The source of these receptors is a human donor in a cohort exposed to, infected with or recovered from COVID-19 (not recorded which). The donor label of this sample is uncertain.

The chain has TRBV3-1 (or the pseudogene TRBV3-2) and TRBJ2-5; 15 nucleotides match TRBD2. V shed 6 bases, J shed 5 bases, and the junction held 7 bases outside the gene matches. The germline gives CDR1 LGHDT, CDR2 YNNKEL (reference sequence). The CDR3 sequence is 16 residues long. CDR3 DNA: TGTGCCAGCAGTCGTTGGACTAGCGGGGGGGAGGAGACCCAGTACTTC. Translated: CASSRWTSGGEETQYF.

J is TRBJ2-3 and V is TRBV25-1; 7 bases agree with TRBD2. Trimming cost V 2 bases and J 1 base; bases outside gene matches: 3. From germline, CDR1 is MGHDK and CDR2 SYGVNS. The length of the CDR3 is 15 residues. CDR3 region: CASSEPSGGTDTQYF. DNA of the CDR3: TGTGCCAGCAGTGAACCTAGCGGTGGCACAGATACGCAGTATTTT.

This chain joins TRBV19 and TRBJ1-1; TRBD1 matches 8 bases. The CDR3 sequence is 14 residues long. Germline loops: CDR1 LNHDA, CDR2 SQIVND (reference sequence). Trimming removed 6 bases from V and 4 bases from J; junction bases left unmatched: 7. CDR3 amino acids: CASRTRDRLTEAFF. CDR3 DNA sequence: TGTGCCAGTAGAACTCGGGACAGGCTCACTGAAGCTTTCTTT. Using reference TRBV19 and TRBJ1-1 for the parts outside the CDR3, the full variable domain is DGGITQSPKYLFRKEGQNVTLSCEQNLNHDAMYWYRQDPGQGLRLIYYSQIVNDFQKGDIAEGYSVSREKKESFPLTVTSAQKNPTAFYLCASRTRDRLTEAFFGQGTRLTVV.

This clone was seen only a few times. This rearrangement joins TRBV4-3 to TRBJ2-1; possible D gene TRBD1, 7 bases. V lost 1 base and J lost 8, with 12 bases in between. Germline CDR1 LGHNA, CDR2 YSLEER. The CDR3 covers 14 residues. CDR3: CASSQGGTVDEQFF. As DNA, the CDR3 is TGCGCCAGCAGCCAAGGCGGGACAGTGGATGAGCAGTTCTTC.

The rearrangement uses TRBV19 and TRBJ1-1; D gene uncertain. Germline assignment: CDR1 LNHDA and CDR2 SQIVND (reference sequence). The CDR3 is made up of 14 amino acids. Trimming took off 4 bases at V and 2 bases at J, with 11 bases between the two ends. The CDR3 reads CASSTLAVNTEAFF. Here the CDR3 DNA reads TGTGCCAGTAGTACACTCGCCGTCAACACTGAAGCTTTCTTT.

The chain links TRBV9 to TRBJ2-5; 13 bases align to TRBD2. Per germline, CDR1 SGDLS and CDR2 YYNGEE. CDR3 size: 16 residues. The V gene end was trimmed by 0 bases and the J gene end by 2 bases; junction bases not matched to a gene: 1. The CDR3 nucleotides read TGTGCCAGCAGCGTAGGGGGACTAGCGGGGCAAGAGACCCAGTACTTC. Protein product: CASSVGGLAGQETQYF.

This clone was observed once. The chain has TRBV3-1 (or the pseudogene TRBV3-2) and TRBJ2-3; TRBD2 aligns across 10 bases. V dropped 1 base and J dropped 3; count of bases not matched to a gene: 4. Germline CDR1 LGHDT, CDR2 YNNKEL (reference sequence). The CDR3 contains 16 residues. This CDR3 reads CASSQASGGPTDTQYF. Here the CDR3 DNA reads TGTGCCAGCAGCCAAGCTAGCGGGGGCCCTACAGATACGCAGTATTTT.

J is TRBJ2-2 and V is TRBV11-3, with TRBD2 as a possible D gene (5 bases). CDR1 SGHNT and CDR2 YENEEA come from the germline V gene. V was clipped by 5 bases and J by 5 bases, with 12 bases between them. CDR3 length: 14 residues. The CDR3 region has the DNA TGTGCCAGCAGCGGATTCCGGACTACCGGGGAGCTGTTTTTT. Residues: CASSGFRTTGELFF.

The CDR3 nucleotides read TGCGCCAGCAGCTTGACCAGCGGGGGGACCCTGTCGAATGAGCAGTTCTTC. It encodes CASSLTSGGTLSNEQFF. The V and J genes are TRBV5-1 and TRBJ2-1; 9 bases match TRBD2. The CDR3 sequence is 17 residues long. V gave up 1 base and J gave up 7 bases; unmatched junction bases: 12. Looked up from germline, CDR1 is SGHRS and CDR2 is YFSETQ.

The J gene is TRBJ2-7, the V gene TRBV29-1; 8 nucleotides align to TRBD1. The CDR3 covers 12 residues. CDR1 and CDR2 from the germline V gene are SQVTM and ANQGSEA. J was trimmed by 4 bases and V by 1 base; bases with no gene match: 0. CDR3 protein: CSVEGTGYEQYF. CDR3 nucleotides: TGCAGCGTTGAAGGGACAGGGTACGAGCAGTACTTC.

The chain joins TRBV24-1 to TRBJ1-4; no reliable D call. Germline V gives CDR1 KGHDR, CDR2 SFDVKD. V was cut by 4 bases and J by 4 bases, with 12 bases left in between. The CDR3 is 15 residues long. The CDR3 coding sequence is TGTGCCACCAGTGAGCGCGGTTACGATAATGAAAAACTGTTTTTT. Its translation is CATSERGYDNEKLFF.

The gene calls are TRBV20-1 and TRBJ1-6, with unresolved D. Germline loops: CDR1 DFQATT, CDR2 SNEGSKA (reference sequence). Trimming left V 3 bases short and J 7 bases short, with 16 bases between. This CDR3 has 15 residues. DNA for the CDR3: TGCAGTGCTAGTTCAGGTCCAGACAAAAATTCACCCCTCCACTTT. Amino acids: CSASSGPDKNSPLHF.

The V gene is TRBV7-8, the J gene TRBJ1-1; D gene unclear. With 5 bases removed from V and 3 bases from J, the gap between germline ends came to 10 bases. The CDR3 spans 13 residues. CDR1 is SGHVS and CDR2 is FQNEAQ in the germline V gene. CDR3: CASSALSDTEAFF. The CDR3 DNA reads TGTGCCAGCAGCGCCTTGAGCGACACTGAAGCTTTCTTT.

This rearrangement joins TRBV15 to TRBJ1-1; D possibly corresponds to TRBD1 (6 bases). The CDR3 is 15 residues long. Germline V gene sequence: CDR1 LNHNV, CDR2 YYDKDF (reference sequence). Trimming took off 5 bases at V and 0 bases at J, with 13 bases between the two ends. CDR3 sequence (DNA): TGTGCCACCAGCGGAGGGGGACTCATGAACACTGAAGCTTTCTTT. This gives the protein CATSGGGLMNTEAFF.

This clone was counted a few times. This chain uses TRBV19 with TRBJ1-1; 7 nucleotides agree with TRBD1. The CDR3 loop spans 13 amino acids. Germline lookup yields CDR1 LNHDA and CDR2 SQIVND (reference sequence). V lost 6 bases and J lost 4; bases outside the gene matches: 5. In nucleotides, the CDR3 is TGTGCCAGTAGCCCCTCAGGGGGCACTGAAGCTTTCTTT. It codes for CASSPSGGTEAFF. Supplemented by reference TRBV19 and TRBJ1-1, the full variable domain reads DGGITQSPKYLFRKEGQNVTLSCEQNLNHDAMYWYRQDPGQGLRLIYYSQIVNDFQKGDIAEGYSVSREKKESFPLTVTSAQKNPTAFYLCASSPSGGTEAFFGQGTRLTVV.